This passage covers 9 T cell receptor beta chains from one sample sequenced in a study of blood T cell repertoires in COVID-19. Assay used: immunoSEQ multiplex PCR; TCRdb lists only in-frame clones, some missing. The sample lists over 120,000 clones; about nine tenths were seen once. The sample consisted of peripheral blood. The source of these receptors is a human donor in a cohort sampled during active COVID-19.

V usage is TRBV10-1 and J usage is TRBJ2-1, with D tentatively TRBD2 (7 bases). V lost 4 bases to trimming and J lost 4 bases, with 11 bases between them. CDR1 WNHNN and CDR2 SYGVQD come from the germline V gene (reference sequence). The CDR3 is 14 amino acids. The CDR3, as DNA: TGCGCCAGCAGTGCGGGGGGCCAATACAATGAGCAGTTCTTC. As protein: CASSAGGQYNEQFF.

J is TRBJ1-2 and V is TRBV9, with a possible D match to TRBD1 (6 bases). V lost 5 bases and J lost 4, with 12 bases in between. In germline, CDR1 is SGDLS, CDR2 YYNGEE. CDR3 length: 13 residues. CDR3 protein: CASRLGGSYGYTF. The CDR3 region has the DNA TGTGCCAGCAGGTTAGGGGGTAGCTATGGCTACACCTTC.

J is TRBJ1-6 and V is TRBV6-1, with a possible D match to TRBD1 (5 bases). V shed 2 bases and J shed 7 bases, with 12 bases lying between them. CDR1 MNHNS and CDR2 SASEGT come from the germline V gene. This CDR3 has 15 residues. The CDR3 nucleotides are TGTGCCAGCAGTGAAATATTGGGGGGGAATTCACCCCTCCACTTT. It encodes CASSEILGGNSPLHF.

The chain recombines TRBV29-1 with TRBJ1-2; 9 bases match TRBD1. Germline V CDR1 and CDR2: SQVTM, ANQGSEA. This CDR3 spans 14 amino acids. The trim removed 4 bases at V and 0 bases at J, leaving 3 bases unmatched. The CDR3 DNA reads TGCAGCGTTGCCGGGACAGGGCCTAACTATGGCTACACCTTC. Its protein product is CSVAGTGPNYGYTF.

This clone has only one observation. The V gene is TRBV6-5, the J gene TRBJ2-3; the match to TRBD1 covers 10 bases. The germline gives CDR1 MNHEY, CDR2 SVGAGI. CDR3 length: 13 amino acids. The V gene end was trimmed by 5 bases and the J gene end by 15 bases; junction bases not matched to a gene: 11. The CDR3 nucleotides read TGTGCCAGCAGTCCAGCCTGGGACAGGGGACTTTATTTT. Its translation is CASSPAWDRGLYF.

This sequence joins TRBV28 and TRBJ1-2; D remains ambiguous. Germline V gene data show CDR1 as MDHEN and CDR2 as SYDVKM. The V end lost 6 bases, the J end lost 4 bases, and 9 bases lay between the germline ends. This CDR3 spans 12 amino acids. CDR3 region: CASRAAGYGYTF. The CDR3 DNA sequence: TGTGCCAGCAGGGCGGCGGGCTATGGCTACACCTTC.

The chain joins TRBV30 to TRBJ2-3; TRBD1 agrees at 7 bases. The CDR3 is 12 amino acids. Germline CDR1 reads GTSNPN; CDR2 reads SVGIG (reference sequence). With 2 bases clipped from V and 5 bases from J, the junction kept 1 base outside the gene matches. CDR3 coding DNA: TGTGCCTGGAGTACAGGGGTAGATACGCAGTATTTT. Amino acid sequence: CAWSTGVDTQYF.

A remark on this clone: Distinct nucleotide sequences in the sample also encode this CDR3. The gene calls are TRBV11-2 and TRBJ2-2; the match to TRBD2 covers 9 bases. Germline V CDR1 and CDR2: SGHAT, FQNNGV. V lost 1 base to trimming and J lost 0 bases; unmatched junction nucleotides: 3. This CDR3 spans 17 amino acids. Written as DNA, the CDR3 is TGTGCCAGCAGCTTAGTTGGCGGGGGGGCGAACACCGGGGAGCTGTTTTTT. Its protein is CASSLVGGGANTGELFF.

The rearrangement joins TRBV5-4 to TRBJ2-5, with 8 bases that match TRBD2. V shed 4 bases, J shed 4 bases, and the junction held 6 bases outside the gene matches. CDR3 size: 14 residues. Germline assignment: CDR1 SGHNT and CDR2 YYREEE (reference sequence). CDR3: CASSGGTRRETQYF. CDR3 coding DNA: TGTGCCAGCAGCGGAGGGACTAGGAGAGAGACCCAGTACTTC.